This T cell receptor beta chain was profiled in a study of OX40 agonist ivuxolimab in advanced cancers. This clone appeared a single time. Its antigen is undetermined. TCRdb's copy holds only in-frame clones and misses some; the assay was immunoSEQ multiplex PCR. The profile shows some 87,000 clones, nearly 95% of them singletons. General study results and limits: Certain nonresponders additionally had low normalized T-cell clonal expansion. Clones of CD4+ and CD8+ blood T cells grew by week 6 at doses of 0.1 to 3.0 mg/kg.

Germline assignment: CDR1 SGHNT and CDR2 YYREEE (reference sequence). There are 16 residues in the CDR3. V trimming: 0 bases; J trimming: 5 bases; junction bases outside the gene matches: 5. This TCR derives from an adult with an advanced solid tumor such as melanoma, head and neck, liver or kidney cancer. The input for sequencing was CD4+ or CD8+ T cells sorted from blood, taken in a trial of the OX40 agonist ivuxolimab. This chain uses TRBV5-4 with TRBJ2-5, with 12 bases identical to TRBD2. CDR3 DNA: TGTGCCAGCAGCTTGGGGACTAGCGGGATGGGGGAGACCCAGTACTTC. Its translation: CASSLGTSGMGETQYF. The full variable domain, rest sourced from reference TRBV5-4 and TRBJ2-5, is ETGVTQSPTHLIKTRGQQVTLRCSSQSGHNTVSWYQQALGQGPQFIFQYYREEENGRGNFPPRFSGLQFPNYSSELNVNALELDDSALYLCASSLGTSGMGETQYFGPGTRLLVL.